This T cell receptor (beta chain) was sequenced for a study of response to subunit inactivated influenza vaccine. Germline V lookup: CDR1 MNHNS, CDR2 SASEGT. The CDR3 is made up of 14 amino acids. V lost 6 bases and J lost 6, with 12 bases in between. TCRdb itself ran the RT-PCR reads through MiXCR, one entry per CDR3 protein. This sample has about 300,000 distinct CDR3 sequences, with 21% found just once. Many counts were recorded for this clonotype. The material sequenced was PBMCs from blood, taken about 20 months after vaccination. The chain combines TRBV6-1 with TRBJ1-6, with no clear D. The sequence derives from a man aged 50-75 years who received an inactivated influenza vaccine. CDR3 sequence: CASRSLGLNSPLHF. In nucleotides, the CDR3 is TGTGCCAGCAGATCGTTGGGCCTTAATTCACCCCTCCACTTT.